Listed below are T cell receptor beta chains from one sample, sequenced in a study of long-term antiretroviral therapy in people with HIV. TCRdb keeps only in-frame clones here, not all; method: immunoSEQ multiplex PCR. The data hold 25,000 to 35,000 clones, with roughly 97% observed a single time. The specimen comprised unsorted PBMCs, sampled 6.9 years after starting antiretroviral therapy. These receptors were taken from a man under 40 with HIV. Both conserved end residues are part of each CDR3. A D gene is named only where the DNA matches it firmly. Rows may omit the clone size; those that give it use once, few, many or a size class.

TRBD2	TRBV18	-	TRBJ2-7	TGTGCCAGCTCACCACGGGGGGGCTACGAGCAGTACTTC	CASSPRGGYEQYF
-	TRBV7-9	-	TRBJ1-1	TGTGCCAGCACCGTAAACACTGAAGCTTTCTTT	CASTVNTEAFF
TRBD1	TRBV7-8	-	TRBJ1-1	TGTGCCAGCAGCTTAACGGGACAGGCTTGGGCTTTCTTT	CASSLTGQAWAFF
-	TRBV12-5	-	TRBJ1-1	TGTGCTAGTGGCACGGACAGTGAAAACACTGAAGCTTTCTTT	CASGTDSENTEAFF
-	TRBV25-1	-	TRBJ1-2	TGTGCCAGCAGCCAGACAGGCGTCAACTATGGCTACACCTTC	CASSQTGVNYGYTF
-	TRBV2	-	TRBJ1-4	TGTGCCAGCAGTGATTGGGTAACTAATGAAAAACTGTTTTTT	CASSDWVTNEKLFF
-	TRBV7-6	-	TRBJ2-1	TGTGCCAGCAGCTCAGAGGCGGGACTGGGCTACAATGAGCAGTTCTTC	CASSSEAGLGYNEQFF
-	TRBV6-1	once	TRBJ2-3	TGTGCCAGCAGGCTAATGGTCAGCACAGATACGCAGTATTTT	CASRLMVSTDTQYF
-	TRBV16	-	TRBJ1-5	TGTGCCAGCAGCCAATTCCGTTTTTCTCGGGGGTATCAGCCCCAGCATTTT	CASSQFRFSRGYQPQHF
-	TRBV7-8	-	TRBJ1-2	TGTGCCAGCAGCGACGGGTCATTCTATGGCTACACCTTC	CASSDGSFYGYTF
TRBD2	TRBV6-5	-	TRBJ2-3	TGTGCCAGCAGTTCGCTAGCGGGAGACGGGGGAGATACGCAGTATTTT	CASSSLAGDGGDTQYF
-	TRBV11-2	-	TRBJ2-7	TGTGCCAGCAGCTTAGGTGGGGGGCTCTACGAGCAGTACTTC	CASSLGGGLYEQYF
-	TRBV7-3	-	TRBJ2-1	TGTGCCAGCAGCTTATTCAGATGGGACAATGAGCAGTTCTTC	CASSLFRWDNEQFF
-	TRBV20-1	-	TRBJ1-4	TGCAGTGCTTCCGCAGGCGAAAAACTGTTTTTT	CSASAGEKLFF
-	TRBV7-9	-	TRBJ1-1	TGTGCCAGCAGCTTAACGGTGTCCACTGAAGCTTTCTTT	CASSLTVSTEAFF
TRBD1	TRBV5-1	-	TRBJ1-4	TGCGCCAGCAGCTCAACAGGGGTGGCCGAAAAACTGTTTTTT	CASSSTGVAEKLFF
TRBD2	TRBV7-9	-	TRBJ2-4	TGTGCCAGCAGCAGTAGCGGGGTTGCCAAAAACATTCAGTACTTC	CASSSSGVAKNIQYF
TRBD1	TRBV18	-	TRBJ2-5	TGTGCCAGCTCACCGACAGGGATTGAGACCCAGTACTTC	CASSPTGIETQYF
-	TRBV30	-	TRBJ1-2	TGTGCCTGGAGCCCGGACTATGGCTACACCTTC	CAWSPDYGYTF
-	TRBV18	-	TRBJ2-2	TGTGCCAGCTCAGCCACAGGGCCCGGGGAGCTGTTTTTT	CASSATGPGELFF
-	TRBV20-1	-	TRBJ1-1	TGCAGTGCTACGGGGGCCCTGGCTTTCTTT	CSATGALAFF
-	TRBV4-2	-	TRBJ2-3	TGTGCCAGCAGCCTCGAGCCTACAGCGGCCAGCACAGATACGCAGTATTTT	CASSLEPTAASTDTQYF
-	TRBV10-3	-	TRBJ1-1	TGTGCCATCAGTGAGCGAGGGACCAACACTGAAGCTTTCTTT	CAISERGTNTEAFF
-	TRBV7-8	-	TRBJ2-6	TGTGCCAGCAGCCCAGTGGCAGGGTCTGGGGCCAACGTCCTGACTTTC	CASSPVAGSGANVLTF
TRBD2	TRBV14	-	TRBJ2-2	TGTGCCAGCAGCCACCGACTAGCGGCGAACACCGGGGAGCTGTTTTTT	CASSHRLAANTGELFF
TRBD1	TRBV5-1	-	TRBJ1-4	TGCGCCAGCAGCTTGGATGGGGACAGGGGTGAAAAACTGTTTTTT	CASSLDGDRGEKLFF
-	TRBV4-1	-	TRBJ2-7	TGCGCCAGCAGCTATGACTATACCTACGAGCAGTACTTC	CASSYDYTYEQYF
TRBD1	TRBV19	-	TRBJ2-3	TGTGCCAGCCAGCGCCGTGACAGGGATCACACAGATACGCAGTATTTT	CASQRRDRDHTDTQYF
-	TRBV19	-	TRBJ1-1	TGTGCCAGTAGTACCTGGGGCTTGAACACTGAAGCTTTCTTT	CASSTWGLNTEAFF
-	TRBV7-9	-	TRBJ1-5	TGTGCCAGCAGCTTTGACAGGAATCAGCCCCAGCATTTT	CASSFDRNQPQHF
-	TRBV19	-	TRBJ1-2	TGTGCCTCCAGCCCGGGGACTAACTATGGCTACACCTTC	CASSPGTNYGYTF
TRBD1	TRBV11-2	-	TRBJ1-3	TGTGCCGGAGGGACAGTACCTGGAAACACCATATATTTT	CAGGTVPGNTIYF
-	TRBV5-1	-	TRBJ1-1	TGCGCCAGCAGCTTGGATCCACGGGGGATTGAAGCTTTCTTT	CASSLDPRGIEAFF
-	TRBV7-9	-	TRBJ1-4	TGTGCCAGCAGCAGAGGACGGGAAAATGAAAAACTGTTTTTT	CASSRGRENEKLFF
-	TRBV4-1	-	TRBJ1-6	TGCGCCAGCAGCCAAGATCTTGGCAGGGAAGTACATTCACCCCTCCACTTT	CASSQDLGREVHSPLHF
TRBD2	TRBV18	-	TRBJ2-7	TGTGCCAGCTCACCATCAGGGAGGGACGAGCAGTACTTC	CASSPSGRDEQYF
TRBD1	TRBV7-2	-	TRBJ1-6	TGTGCCAGCAGCCCAAGCGCAAACAGGGGCGGTTCACCCCTCCACTTT	CASSPSANRGGSPLHF
TRBD1	TRBV6-4	-	TRBJ1-5	TGTGCCAGCAGTGCTTGGGACAGCCAATATAGCAATCAGCCCCAGCATTTT	CASSAWDSQYSNQPQHF
-	TRBV5-4	-	TRBJ2-3	TGTGCCAGCAGCTGGGGTCTCGGCACAGATACGCAGTATTTT	CASSWGLGTDTQYF
-	TRBV2	-	TRBJ1-2	TGTGCCAGCAGGTCCGGGAGTCTTTATGGCTACACCTTC	CASRSGSLYGYTF
TRBD2	TRBV4-3	once	TRBJ2-3	TGCGCCAGCAGCCAAGATAGGTCGACTAGCGGGGGGCTACGCACAGATACGCAGTATTTT	CASSQDRSTSGGLRTDTQYF
-	TRBV7-9	-	TRBJ1-3	TGTGCCAGCAGCGAGCAAGGAAACACCATATATTTT	CASSEQGNTIYF
-	TRBV21-1	-	TRBJ1-2	TGTGCCAGCAGCAAAAAAACGGCGGTGACCTATGGCTACACCTTC	CASSKKTAVTYGYTF
-	TRBV6-1	-	TRBJ2-7	TGTGCCAGCATCATCAGGGACACCGGCTACGAGCAGTACTTC	CASIIRDTGYEQYF
-	TRBV18	-	TRBJ1-1	TGTGCCAGCTCACCGTGGGTGGACACTGAAGCTTTCTTT	CASSPWVDTEAFF